What follows are 6 T cell receptor beta chains derived from one specimen sequenced in a study of molecular identifiers for immune sequencing clone quantification. TCRdb used MiXCR to reprocess the PCR reads, holding one entry per CDR3 protein. The repertoire consists of 100,000 or so distinct CDR3 sequences, with roughly 34% occurring once and the leading ten covering around 4.2%. Sequenced input: naive CD8+ T cells from blood, with Jurkat cell RNA spiked in. Subset given: FACS-sorted CD8+CD4-CCR7+CD45RA+ naive T cells. Source of these receptors: a human donor in good health. Some libraries in this study had Jurkat cell RNA spiked in.

With regard to this clonotype: A much larger clone lies a single base off, so this may be a read error. This chain uses TRBV6-5 with TRBJ2-3; D is undetermined. Germline CDR1 is MNHEY and CDR2 is SVGAGI. CDR3 length equals 16 residues. The CDR3 protein is CASSSLGPKLGDTQNF. The CDR3 DNA reads TGTGCCAGCAGTTCTCTCGGGCCAAAACTTGGAGATACGCAGAATTTT.

This clonotype was recorded many times. The chain's CDR3 is CASSPNGEYSIYF. In DNA, the CDR3 is TGTGCCAGCAGCCCTAATGGGGAGTACTCCATATATTTT. This sequence joins TRBV7-2 and TRBJ1-3, with D unclear. Germline CDR1 SGHTA, CDR2 FQGNSA. Trimming removed 5 bases at V and 11 bases at J, with 16 bases between. The CDR3 totals 13 residues.

The chain joins TRBV12-3 or TRBV12-4 to TRBJ2-7, with D possibly matching TRBD1 (6 bases). V was clipped by 8 bases and J by 0 bases, with 11 bases between them. The CDR3 contains 13 residues. The CDR3 DNA reads as TGTGCCAGCCTGACAGGAGACTCCTACGAGCAGTACTTC. This translates into CASLTGDSYEQYF.

This clonotype has just a few counts. The chain uses TRBV27 and TRBJ2-3; D might be TRBD2 (6 bases). Trimming removed 1 base at V and 1 base at J, with 6 bases between. Germline V gives CDR1 MNHEY, CDR2 SMNVEV (reference sequence). CDR3 size: 14 residues. In nucleotides, the CDR3 is TGTGCCAGCAGTTTATGGGGGGGCACAGATACGCAGTATTTT. It specifies CASSLWGGTDTQYF.

The V call is TRBV28, the J call TRBJ2-5; D is tentatively TRBD1 or TRBD2 (5 bases each). CDR3 length equals 14 residues. CDR1 and CDR2 from the germline V gene are MDHEN and SYDVKM. Trimming left V 6 bases short and J 5 bases short, with 16 bases between. The CDR3 region has the DNA TGTGCCAGCAGGAGGGGCAGTGGGTGGGAGACCCAGTACTTC. The encoded protein is CASRRGSGWETQYF.

This clonotype was detected a few times. This is likely a read error, given that the CDR3 carries no conserved phenylalanine or tryptophan at its end. The V gene is TRBV4-2, the J gene TRBJ2-7; 7 bases fit TRBD2. The CDR3 consists of 18 residues. V shed 0 bases, J shed 2 bases, and the junction held 13 bases outside the gene matches. Germline CDR1 and CDR2: LGHNA and YNFKEQ. This chain's CDR3 is CASSQDLAARELTYEQYS. For the CDR3, the DNA is TGTGCCAGCAGCCAAGATCTAGCGGCGCGGGAGCTCACCTACGAGCAGTACTCC.